This record concerns one T cell receptor beta chain sequence. This sample was taken from a study of T cells in narcolepsy. Study context: Enrolled donors included narcolepsy type 1 or type 2 patients and healthy controls.

V was cut by 3 bases and J by 5 bases, with 13 bases left in between. The germline gives CDR1 MNHNS, CDR2 SASEGT. The CDR3 covers 14 residues. Sequencing used immunoSEQ multiplex PCR; TCRdb keeps in-frame clones, though not all of them. The sample includes 20,000 to 25,000 clones, 85% to 90% seen only once; the top ten take approximately 1.3%. This sequence joins TRBV6-1 and TRBJ1-1; D unclear. This TCR was recovered from a human donor with narcolepsy. Sequencing was performed on CD45RA- memory CD4+ T cells from PBMCs. The DNA of the CDR3 is TGTGCCAGCAGTGATGGACTCCCTGGGACTGAAGCTTTCTTT. Encoded protein: CASSDGLPGTEAFF.